This T cell receptor beta chain emerged from a study of vaccination effects on CD4 cells after COVID-19. On the study more broadly: Post-vaccine specimens were collected at a median of 72 days following the second dose.

Only in-frame clones appear in the TCRdb table, and some are missing; sequencing was by immunoSEQ multiplex PCR. Of over 25,000 clones in the sample, over 60% were seen once. ViraFEST assay sequencing came after antigen-specific CD4+ T cells were expanded with viral peptide pools. With about ten days of culture completed, CD4+ T cells were isolated. Either the BNT162b2 or mRNA-1273 vaccine was given to participants in two doses. Vaccine recipients lacked prior SARS-CoV-2 infection and had negative nucleocapsid antibodies. The CDR3 is made up of 14 amino acids. The germline V and J ends were trimmed by 2 bases and 4 bases, with 11 bases remaining between them. CDR1 SGHTA and CDR2 FQGTGA come from the germline V gene. About this clone: Its antigen is still unknown.

This rearrangement joins TRBV7-3 to TRBJ1-1; D may be TRBD1 (6 bases). The receptor comes from a human donor who received a COVID-19 vaccine. Some clones in this sample may be carry-over from other donors' samples. The sample consisted of CD4+ T cells from PBMCs cultured with SARS-CoV-2 spike peptides, taken after COVID-19 vaccination. The CDR3 spells CASSLQPQGTEAFF. CDR3 in DNA: TGTGCCAGCAGCTTACAGCCACAGGGCACTGAAGCTTTCTTT.